These T cell receptor beta chains were read from a single sample in a study of blood T cell repertoires in COVID-19. Assay: immunoSEQ multiplex PCR; the TCRdb copy retains only in-frame clones and omits some. The repertoire consists of 150,000 or so clones, with around 90% occurring once and the leading ten covering approximately 4%. The sample was PBMCs or T cells enriched from blood (not recorded which). These receptors originate from a woman aged 35 to 49 who had been exposed to COVID-19. The CDR3 runs from the conserved cysteine through the conserved F or W.

V gene | CDR3 protein
TRBV5-1 | CASSSGVAYGYTF
TRBV27 | CASSPPGSGGQPQHF
TRBV5-4 | CASSFTGGAYGYTF
TRBV28 | CASSLSGLRGANTEAFF
TRBV2 | CASSLTSGIVGELFF
TRBV3-1/TRBV3-2 | CASSPDRGPSEAFF
TRBV4-1 | CASSQVVLGEEDTQYF
TRBV10-2 | CASSEMGTQGATEAFF
TRBV6-5 | CASLASGSSYEQYF
TRBV6-6 | CASSRAAAFTDTQYF
TRBV19 | CASSTSGVGETQYF
TRBV4-1 | CASSQGDRKGGYTF
TRBV4-3 | CASSQQGAGELFF
TRBV7-9 | CASSFTGTGGRGEQFF
TRBV27 | CASSTPAAGSYEQYF
TRBV28 | CASSEGARNQPQHF
TRBV11-2 | CASSLRGQGTSPLHF
TRBV10-2 | CASSLTGVAEQYF
TRBV6-8 | CASSQSPDRLATDTQYF
TRBV11-2 | CASSLDPGTAGYF
TRBV18 | CASSPRARGNTEAFF
TRBV11-3 | CASSLGRTDTQYF
TRBV6-1 | CASSEVEGGWTEAFF
TRBV19 | CASSIVQANQPQHF
TRBV27 | CASTSRGNGYTF
TRBV4-1 | CASSPRENTEAFF
TRBV28 | CASNFRVTGELFF
TRBV10-2 | CASNRDKGDYGYTF
TRBV20-1 | CSASDTRLTPGQPQHF
TRBV5-4 | CASSFTGSYGYTF
TRBV29-1 | CSVSNRGSPLHF
TRBV19 | CASSIAGQTFANTGELFF
TRBV27 | CASSLGGPSYEQYF
TRBV3-1/TRBV3-2 | CASSQGRGNQETQYF
TRBV6-5 | CASRDRGVPNTEAFF
TRBV7-9 | CASSFWVEGGNYGYTF
TRBV12-3/TRBV12-4 | CASTDEGYNEQFF
TRBV7-9 | CASEGTTNTEAFF
TRBV9 | CASSVAASGGPWEQFF
TRBV5-4 | CASSRGGQGSEKLFF
TRBV27 | CASSLQGASYEQYF
TRBV5-1 | CASSLAITGASTEAFF
TRBV11-2 | CASSLLGGQGSYEQYF
TRBV4-1 | CASSRVGGLYNEQFF
TRBV5-6 | CASSLGVSEYSNQPQHF
TRBV6-6 | CASSGWDQPQHF
TRBV28 | CASSTPGTSRNEQFF
TRBV6-5 | CASRGLAGGWQYF
TRBV25-1 | CASSHGGRAFF
TRBV11-2 | CASSPGTSRDNEQFF